Presented here are 15 T cell receptor beta chains from one specimen sequenced in a study of blood T cell repertoires in COVID-19. This table comes from immunoSEQ multiplex PCR, and its TCRdb copy is limited to in-frame clones, with some not included. The data show some 250,000 clones, with about 73% seen just once and 2.5% to 4% held by the top ten. Sample: peripheral blood. The source is a woman older than 75 with acute or convalescent COVID-19.

This chain joins TRBV7-2 and TRBJ1-4; 10 bases fit TRBD1. V lost 4 bases and J lost 6; bases outside the gene matches: 5. This CDR3 spans 15 amino acids. The germline V gene encodes CDR1 SGHTA and CDR2 FQGNSA. In DNA form, the CDR3 reads TGTGCCAGCAGCTCCGACAGGGGGCGCGATGAAAAACTGTTTTTT. Protein: CASSSDRGRDEKLFF.

The V call is TRBV18, the J call TRBJ1-4; D is unresolved. This CDR3 region has 15 residues. Trimming pared 0 bases from V and 6 bases from J, leaving 11 bases between. Germline CDR1 KGHSH, CDR2 LQKENI. Written as DNA, the CDR3 is TGTGCCAGCTCACCACCCAGCAGGAGGGATGAAAAACTGTTTTTT. The encoded protein is CASSPPSRRDEKLFF.

The V gene is TRBV2, the J gene TRBJ1-1, with 7 bases that match TRBD1. Germline V lookup: CDR1 SNHLY, CDR2 FYNNEI. The length of the CDR3 is 13 residues. J gave up 4 bases and V 6 bases, and 5 bases lay outside the gene matches. Here the CDR3 DNA reads TGTGCCAGCAGCATCAGGGGGACCACTGAAGCTTTCTTT. Translated, it gives CASSIRGTTEAFF.

This rearrangement joins TRBV6-4 to TRBJ2-2; 7 nucleotides line up with TRBD1. The CDR3 loop spans 16 amino acids. Germline lookup yields CDR1 MRHNA and CDR2 SNTAGT. The ends lost 3 bases at V and 1 base at J; junction bases unmatched: 5. The CDR3 nucleotides are TGTGCCAGCAGTGATAACAGGGGCCGGAACACCGGGGAGCTGTTTTTT. It is translated as CASSDNRGRNTGELFF.

V usage is TRBV6-2 or TRBV6-3 and J usage is TRBJ2-4; 8 positions agree with TRBD2. CDR3 length: 18 residues. Germline V gene data show CDR1 as MNHEY and CDR2 as SVGEGT. Trimming removed 4 bases from V and 1 base from J; junction bases left unmatched: 12. CDR3: CASSFPTREGSAKNIQYF. CDR3 nucleotide sequence: TGTGCCAGCAGTTTCCCTACCCGGGAGGGTTCGGCCAAAAACATTCAGTACTTC.

The J gene is TRBJ1-4, the V gene TRBV19; D may be TRBD1 (5 bases). CDR3 length: 15 amino acids. Trimming removed 3 bases from V and 4 bases from J, with 12 bases in between. Germline values: CDR1 LNHDA, CDR2 SQIVND (reference sequence). The CDR3 bases are TGTGCCAGTAGTATCGGAAGGGGTGTTAATGAAAAACTGTTTTTT. This encodes CASSIGRGVNEKLFF.

The table lists this clone with many counts. The chain is built from TRBV21-1 and TRBJ1-5; TRBD1, the D gene given by the table, was not confirmed from the DNA. TRBV21-1 is noted as a pseudogene. CDR3 length: 17 amino acids. CDR3 protein: CASSKADRGGSSQPQHF. CDR3 nucleotide sequence: TGTGCCAGCAGCAAGGCCGACAGGGGAGGGAGTAGTCAGCCCCAGCATTTT.

This clone has a handful of counts. CDR3 amino acids: CASSEASGLRGYGYTF. Written as DNA, the CDR3 is TGTGCCAGCAGTGAAGCCTCGGGACTCCGGGGGTATGGCTACACCTTC. The chain recombines TRBV6-1 with TRBJ1-2; D may be TRBD1 (5 bases). With 0 bases removed from V and 5 bases from J, the gap between germline ends came to 16 bases. Per the germline V gene, CDR1 is MNHNS and CDR2 is SASEGT. The CDR3 runs 16 residues.

This clone was seen a single time. The V call is TRBV27, the J call TRBJ1-5, with no clear D. There are 13 residues in the CDR3. Germline-derived CDR1 and CDR2 are MNHEY and SMNVEV (reference sequence). V was pared by 2 bases and J by 7 bases, with 9 bases between. CDR3 in amino acids: CASSLERRQPQHF. As DNA, the CDR3 is TGTGCCAGCAGTTTAGAGCGAAGGCAGCCCCAGCATTTT.

This clone turned up a few times. The chain uses TRBV7-8 and TRBJ2-3, with TRBD2 identical over 10 bases. CDR1 is SGHVS, CDR2 FQNEAQ, per germline. J was trimmed by 2 bases and V by 5 bases; bases with no gene match: 7. CDR3 length equals 16 residues. The CDR3 loop reads CASSPGLAATTDTQYF. The CDR3 DNA reads as TGTGCCAGCAGCCCCGGACTAGCGGCGACCACAGATACGCAGTATTTT.

The rearrangement uses TRBV3-1 (or the pseudogene TRBV3-2) and TRBJ1-2, with 11 positions matching TRBD1. The J segment lost 1 base and the V segment lost 4 bases, leaving 5 bases of the junction unmatched. The germline V gene has CDR1 LGHDT and CDR2 YNNKEL (reference sequence). This CDR3 comprises 16 residues. The CDR3 DNA reads as TGTGCCAGCAGCCCCGGGACAGGGGGACTTAACTATGGCTACACCTTC. It yields the protein CASSPGTGGLNYGYTF.

This CDR3 reads CASRPGLPNEKLFF. In DNA, the CDR3 is TGTGCCAGTCGTCCGGGACTCCCTAATGAAAAACTGTTTTTT. The chain recombines TRBV19 with TRBJ1-4; tentative D call: TRBD1 (5 bases). The CDR3 is 14 amino acids. From germline, CDR1 is LNHDA and CDR2 SQIVND (reference sequence). Trimming cost V 8 bases and J 3 bases, with 13 bases left between them.

The table lists this clone with many counts. The rearrangement joins TRBV19 to TRBJ2-7; TRBD2 matches at 9 bases. The CDR3 covers 16 residues. Germline CDR1 LNHDA, CDR2 SQIVND (reference sequence). The J segment lost 2 bases and the V segment lost 3 bases, leaving 8 bases of the junction unmatched. As DNA, the CDR3 is TGTGCCAGTAGTATTCAAGCGGGAGGAGGGGCCTACGAGCAGTACTTC. Its translation is CASSIQAGGGAYEQYF.

V usage is TRBV7-9 and J usage is TRBJ1-4; TRBD1 aligns across 7 bases. The V gene end was trimmed by 4 bases and the J gene end by 5 bases; junction bases not matched to a gene: 13. Per the germline V gene, CDR1 is SEHNR and CDR2 is FQNEAQ (reference sequence). The CDR3 totals 17 residues. The CDR3 DNA reads as TGTGCCAGCAGCTCAAGAAATACAGGGGCGAAGAATGAAAAACTGTTTTTT. It translates to CASSSRNTGAKNEKLFF.

The count of this clone is one. The chain has TRBV18 and TRBJ1-2, with 8 bases fitting TRBD1. The ends lost 6 bases at V and 8 bases at J; junction bases unmatched: 14. This CDR3 has 15 amino acids. Germline V CDR1 and CDR2: KGHSH, LQKENI. The CDR3 region is CASSPKLTGANGYTF. The CDR3 nucleotides are TGTGCCAGCTCCCCTAAACTGACAGGGGCTAACGGCTACACCTTC.